This note documents a single T cell receptor beta chain sequence. The data derive from a study of blood T cell repertoires in COVID-19. Assay used: immunoSEQ multiplex PCR; TCRdb lists only in-frame clones, some missing. Altogether over 45,000 clones are present, around 91% being singletons, with the ten largest covering around 9%. The CDR3 totals 14 residues. Trimming pared 3 bases from V and 6 bases from J, leaving 12 bases between. Germline CDR1 is PRHDT and CDR2 is FYEKMQ (reference sequence). The chain is built from TRBV13 and TRBJ2-1; possibly TRBD2 for D (6 bases). Sequencing used peripheral blood. The clonotype comes from a human donor in a cohort sampled during active COVID-19. The CDR3 spells CASSFRDLFNEQFF. As DNA, the CDR3 is TGTGCCAGCAGCTTCCGGGACTTATTCAATGAGCAGTTCTTC.